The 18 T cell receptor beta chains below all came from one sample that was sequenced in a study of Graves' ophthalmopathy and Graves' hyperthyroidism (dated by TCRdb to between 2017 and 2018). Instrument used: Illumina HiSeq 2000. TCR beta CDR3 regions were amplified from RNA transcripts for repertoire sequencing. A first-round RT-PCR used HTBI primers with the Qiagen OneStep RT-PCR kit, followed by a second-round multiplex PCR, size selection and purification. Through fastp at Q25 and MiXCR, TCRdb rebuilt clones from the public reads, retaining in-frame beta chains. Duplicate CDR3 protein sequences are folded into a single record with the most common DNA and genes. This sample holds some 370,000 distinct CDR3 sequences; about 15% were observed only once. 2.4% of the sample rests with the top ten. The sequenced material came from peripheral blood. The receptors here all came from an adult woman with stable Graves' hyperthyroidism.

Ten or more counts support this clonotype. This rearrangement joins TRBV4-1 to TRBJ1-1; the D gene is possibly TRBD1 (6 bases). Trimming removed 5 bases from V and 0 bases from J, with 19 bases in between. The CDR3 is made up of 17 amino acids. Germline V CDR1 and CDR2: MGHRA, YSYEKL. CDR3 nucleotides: TGCGCCAGCAGCATCCGAAAGGGGGGGTTTATGAACACTGAAGCTTTCTTT. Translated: CASSIRKGGFMNTEAFF.

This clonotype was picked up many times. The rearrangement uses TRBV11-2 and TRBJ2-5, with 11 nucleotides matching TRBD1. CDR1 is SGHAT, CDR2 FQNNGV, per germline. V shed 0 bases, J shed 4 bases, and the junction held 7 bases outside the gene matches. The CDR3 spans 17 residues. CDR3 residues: CASSLDTGTGGRETQYF. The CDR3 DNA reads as TGTGCCAGCAGCTTAGATACCGGGACAGGGGGGCGAGAGACCCAGTACTTC. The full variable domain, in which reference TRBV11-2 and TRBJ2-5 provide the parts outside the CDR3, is EAGVAQSPRYKIIEKRQSVAFWCNPISGHATLYWYQQILGQGPKLLIQFQNNGVVDDSQLPKDRFSAERLKGVDSTLKIQPAKLEDSAVYLCASSLDTGTGGRETQYFGPGTRLLVL.

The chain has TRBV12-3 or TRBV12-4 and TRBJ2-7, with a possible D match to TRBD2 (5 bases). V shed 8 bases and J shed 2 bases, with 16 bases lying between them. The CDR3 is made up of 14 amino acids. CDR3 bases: TGTGCCAGCGGACTGGGAGACGTAGCCTACGAGCAGTACTTC. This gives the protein CASGLGDVAYEQYF.

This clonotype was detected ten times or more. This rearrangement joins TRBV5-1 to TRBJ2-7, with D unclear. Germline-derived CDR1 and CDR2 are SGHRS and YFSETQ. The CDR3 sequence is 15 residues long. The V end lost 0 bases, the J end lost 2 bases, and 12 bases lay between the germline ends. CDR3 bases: TGCGCCAGCAGCTTGGCAGCAACTAACGCCTACGAGCAGTACTTC. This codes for CASSLAATNAYEQYF.

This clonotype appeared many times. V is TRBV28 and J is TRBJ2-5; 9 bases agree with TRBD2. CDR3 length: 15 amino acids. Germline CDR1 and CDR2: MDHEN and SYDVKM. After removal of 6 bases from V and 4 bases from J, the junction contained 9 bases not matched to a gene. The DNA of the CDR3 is TGTGCCAGCAGCCCGACCGGACTAGCGAGAGAGACCCAGTACTTC. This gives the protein CASSPTGLARETQYF.

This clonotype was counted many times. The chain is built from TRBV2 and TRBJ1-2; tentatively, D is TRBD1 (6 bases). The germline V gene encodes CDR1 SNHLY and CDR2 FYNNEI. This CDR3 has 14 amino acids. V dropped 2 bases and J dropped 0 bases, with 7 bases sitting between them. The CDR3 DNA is TGTGCCAGCAGTGAAACAGGGTCTAACTATGGCTACACCTTC. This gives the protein CASSETGSNYGYTF.

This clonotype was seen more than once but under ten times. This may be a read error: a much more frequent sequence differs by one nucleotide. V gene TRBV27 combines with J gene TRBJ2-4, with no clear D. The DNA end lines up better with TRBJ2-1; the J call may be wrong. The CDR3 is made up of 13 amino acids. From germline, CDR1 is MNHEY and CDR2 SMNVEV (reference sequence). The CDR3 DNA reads TGTGCCAGCAGTTCTAGGGTAGCAGACATTCAGTTCTTC. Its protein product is CASSSRVADIQFF.

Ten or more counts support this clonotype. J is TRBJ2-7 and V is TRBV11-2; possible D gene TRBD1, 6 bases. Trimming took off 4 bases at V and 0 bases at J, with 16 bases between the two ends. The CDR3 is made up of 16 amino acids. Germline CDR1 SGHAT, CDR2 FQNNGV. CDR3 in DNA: TGTGCCAGCAGCTCCAGGACAGCACAGGACTCCTACGAGCAGTACTTC. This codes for CASSSRTAQDSYEQYF.

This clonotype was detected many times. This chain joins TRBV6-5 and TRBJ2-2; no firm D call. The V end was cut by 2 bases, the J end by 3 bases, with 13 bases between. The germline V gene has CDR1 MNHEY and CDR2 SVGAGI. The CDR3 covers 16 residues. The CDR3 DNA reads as TGTGCCAGCAGTTACCCTCCCGACGGATACACCGGGGAGCTGTTTTTT. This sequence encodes CASSYPPDGYTGELFF.

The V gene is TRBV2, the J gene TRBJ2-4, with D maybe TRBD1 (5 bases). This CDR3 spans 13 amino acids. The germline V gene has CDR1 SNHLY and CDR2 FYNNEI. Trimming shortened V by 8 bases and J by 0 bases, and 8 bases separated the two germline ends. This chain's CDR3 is CASSREAKNIQYF. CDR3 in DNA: TGTGCCAGCTCCAGGGAAGCCAAAAACATTCAGTACTTC. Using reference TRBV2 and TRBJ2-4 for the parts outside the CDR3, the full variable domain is EPEVTQTPSHQVTQMGQEVILRCVPISNHLYFYWYRQILGQKVEFLVSFYNNEISEKSEIFDDQFSVERPDGSNFTLKIRSTKLEDSAMYFCASSREAKNIQYFGAGTRLSVL.

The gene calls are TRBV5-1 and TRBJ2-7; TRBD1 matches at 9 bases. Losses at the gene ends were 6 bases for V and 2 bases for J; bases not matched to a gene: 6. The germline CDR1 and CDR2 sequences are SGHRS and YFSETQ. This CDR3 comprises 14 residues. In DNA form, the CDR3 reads TGCGCCAGCAACACGGGACAGGGTCCCTACGAGCAGTACTTC. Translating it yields CASNTGQGPYEQYF.

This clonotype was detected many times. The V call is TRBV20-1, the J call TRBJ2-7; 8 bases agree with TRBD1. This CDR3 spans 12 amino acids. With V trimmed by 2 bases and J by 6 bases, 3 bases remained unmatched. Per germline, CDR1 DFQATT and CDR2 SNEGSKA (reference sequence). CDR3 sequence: CSARKDRAEQYF. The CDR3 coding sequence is TGCAGTGCTAGAAAGGACAGGGCCGAGCAGTACTTC.

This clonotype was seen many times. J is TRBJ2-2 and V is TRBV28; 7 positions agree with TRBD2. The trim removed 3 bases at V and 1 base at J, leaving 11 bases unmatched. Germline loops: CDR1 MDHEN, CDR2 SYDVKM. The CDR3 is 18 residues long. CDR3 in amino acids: CASSFSRQGLENTGELFF. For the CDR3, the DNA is TGTGCCAGCAGTTTTAGTCGTCAAGGACTAGAGAACACCGGGGAGCTGTTTTTT.

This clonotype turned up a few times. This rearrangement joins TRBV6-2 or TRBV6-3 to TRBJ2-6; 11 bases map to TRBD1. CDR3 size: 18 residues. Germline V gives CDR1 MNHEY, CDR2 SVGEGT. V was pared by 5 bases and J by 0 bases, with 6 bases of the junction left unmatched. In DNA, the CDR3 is TGTGCCAGCAGTCCCCGGACAGGGGGCTTCTCTGGGGCCAACGTCCTGACTTTC. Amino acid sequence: CASSPRTGGFSGANVLTF.

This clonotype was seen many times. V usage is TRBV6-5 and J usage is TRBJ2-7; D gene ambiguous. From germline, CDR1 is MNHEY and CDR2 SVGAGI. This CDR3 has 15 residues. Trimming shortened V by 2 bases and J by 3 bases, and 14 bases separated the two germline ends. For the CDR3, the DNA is TGTGCCAGCAGTTACAACCGCGTAGCCCACTACGAGCAGTACTTC. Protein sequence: CASSYNRVAHYEQYF.

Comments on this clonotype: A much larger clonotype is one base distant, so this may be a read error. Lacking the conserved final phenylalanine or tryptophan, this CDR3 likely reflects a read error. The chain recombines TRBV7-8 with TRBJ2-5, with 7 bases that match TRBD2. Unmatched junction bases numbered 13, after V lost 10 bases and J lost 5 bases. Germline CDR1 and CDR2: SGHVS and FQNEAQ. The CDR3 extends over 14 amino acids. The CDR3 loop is CAIRGDYQLETQYL. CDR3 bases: TGTGCCATCAGAGGGGACTATCAATTGGAGACCCAGTACCTC.

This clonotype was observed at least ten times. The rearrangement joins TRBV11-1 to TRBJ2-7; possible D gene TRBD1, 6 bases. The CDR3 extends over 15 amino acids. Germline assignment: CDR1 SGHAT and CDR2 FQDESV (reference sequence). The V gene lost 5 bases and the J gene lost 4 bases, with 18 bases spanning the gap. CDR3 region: CASSPRPQGGYEQYF. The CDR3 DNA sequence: TGTGCCAGCAGCCCTAGGCCACAGGGTGGGTACGAGCAGTACTTC.

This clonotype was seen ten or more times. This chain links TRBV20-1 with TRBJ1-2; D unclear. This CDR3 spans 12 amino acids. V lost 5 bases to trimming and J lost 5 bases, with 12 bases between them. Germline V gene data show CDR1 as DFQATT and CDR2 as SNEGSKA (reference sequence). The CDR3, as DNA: TGCAGTGCTGCCCGCGATCTTTATGGCTACACCTTC. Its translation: CSAARDLYGYTF.